The 4 T cell receptor beta chains in this list originate from one sample, sequenced in a study of blood T cell repertoires in COVID-19. Profiling relied on immunoSEQ multiplex PCR, and the TCRdb table lists in-frame clones only, not all of them. The sample carries 50,000 to 70,000 clones, 87% recorded once. The sequenced sample consisted of peripheral blood. The receptors originated from a man aged 55-75 years with active or convalescent COVID-19.

This clone has only one observation. J is TRBJ1-5 and V is TRBV2, with 10 bases matching TRBD1. After removal of 4 bases from V and 4 bases from J, the junction contained 4 bases not matched to a gene. Germline CDR1 reads SNHLY; CDR2 reads FYNNEI. CDR3 length: 15 amino acids. The CDR3 bases are TGTGCCAGCAGTGCCTCGGGACAGGGGAATCAGCCCCAGCATTTT. This sequence encodes CASSASGQGNQPQHF.

This clone was seen once. The rearrangement links TRBV6-5 to TRBJ1-2; 9 nucleotides agree with TRBD1. CDR1 and CDR2 from the germline V gene are MNHEY and SVGAGI. V lost 5 bases and J lost 7; bases outside the gene matches: 5. The CDR3 sequence is 13 residues long. This CDR3 is CASSKGQGLGYTF. The DNA for the CDR3 is TGTGCCAGCAGTAAGGGACAGGGACTTGGCTACACCTTC.

This chain connects TRBV7-2 to TRBJ1-4; 9 nucleotides agree with TRBD1. The CDR3 has 15 residues. V trimming: 2 bases; J trimming: 4 bases; junction bases outside the gene matches: 2. Germline assignment: CDR1 SGHTA and CDR2 FQGNSA. The CDR3 DNA is TGTGCCAGCAGCTTAAGGGGACAGGGTAATGAAAAACTGTTTTTT. Translation: CASSLRGQGNEKLFF.

V usage is TRBV18 and J usage is TRBJ1-5, with D possibly TRBD1 on 5 matching bases. Germline V gene data show CDR1 as KGHSH and CDR2 as LQKENI. Trimming stripped 5 bases from V and 9 bases from J, with 14 bases between. CDR3 length: 13 residues. This CDR3 reads CASSGTGEGPQHF. The CDR3 DNA sequence: TGTGCCAGCTCAGGGACGGGAGAAGGGCCCCAGCATTTT.